This TCR beta chain came from a study of T cell repertoires in cytomegalovirus infection (dated 2019 in TCRdb). Broadly, across the study: The peptide stimulations were aimed at well-studied HLA-B-restricted epitopes as well as recently identified HLA-C-restricted CMV epitopes, whose presentation resists viral immunomodulation. Donor HLA type was relevant to the analysis, because carriage of CMV infection together with the matching HLA type was indicated by public TCR beta signatures.

Sequenced using an Illumina HiSeq 1500. In-frame beta chains were kept once TCRdb had trimmed the public reads at Q25 with fastp and called clones with MiXCR. Rows with a matching CDR3 protein are joined into one entry that keeps the most common DNA and genes. For this sample the table gives roughly 310,000 distinct CDR3 sequences, of which almost 30% were detected only once. The ten largest account for over 15% of the sample. Taken from cysteine to phenylalanine, the CDR3 has 13 residues. Of all the DNA, just the CDR3 is kept, 39 bases in frame from base 1. CDR1 LGHNA and CDR2 YNFKEQ were looked up in the germline V gene. V is reduced by 8 bases and J by 9 bases, leaving a spacing of 17 bases between them. The treatment or condition tag for this specimen amounts to: in vitro stimulation with specific CMV peptide epitopes to enrich CMV-specific T cells. Worth noting for this clonotype: The clone's antigen remains unknown. There are no base qualities to consult, and no much larger clone falls within one base.

Broader findings and caveats from the paper: The ex vivo response was dominated by HLA-C-restricted CMV-specific TCR beta clonotypes, and the single most frequent clonotype in two of eight donors was supplied by these HLA-C-restricted clonotypes. Carriers of CMV infection plus the relevant HLA type were discriminated by the cumulative frequency of public TCR beta family members in the study cohort and in an independent roughly 370-donor cohort.

The sequenced sample was cultured PBMCs, obtained from culture after CMV antigen stimulation. The sequence came from a human donor in good health (CMV status not recorded). Some clones in this sample may be carry-over from other donors' samples. The rearrangement joined TRBV4-2 to TRBJ2-1; TRBD1 is possibly the D segment (6 matching bases). The CDR3 protein: CASRNREGGEQFF. The DNA sequence is as follows: TGTGCCAGCCGCAACAGGGAAGGGGGTGAGCAGTTCTTC.